A selection of T cell receptor beta chains follows, all from one sample in a study of T cells in Graves' hyperthyroidism and ophthalmopathy. One entry per CDR3 protein, called by TCRdb with MiXCR from the multiplex PCR reads. The sample yields about 400,000 distinct CDR3 sequences, 11% to 15% seen once. The material sequenced was blood. Every receptor here comes from a man aged 45-65 years with Graves' ophthalmopathy. Each CDR3 is given without its conserved first and last residue. Size is stated for part of the rows, as once, few or many counts, or as a class when the clone is expanded.

V gene	clone size	CDR3 protein
TRBV6-2/TRBV6-3	NA	ASNLLGQGGEQY
TRBV20-1	many	SAMAEGEQF
TRBV27	few	ASSPGSLWTGVYNSPLH
TRBV7-2	many	ASTRPGTAYEQY
TRBV25-1	NA	ASSNRDRGSEQF
TRBV12-3/TRBV12-4	few	ASSLRASDTQY
TRBV2	NA	ASTTTGGSYGYT
TRBV11-1	many	ASSPDRQETQY
TRBV2	many	ASSEPGANTGELF
TRBV29-1	many	SVEPWTSGEQF
TRBV3-1	NA	ASSPLESTDTQY
TRBV29-1	few	SVERWDTPYNEQF
TRBV11-3	few	ASSLLSSDPRGQY
TRBV28	many	ASSSGRRPYNEQF
TRBV11-2	many	ASSLRYWKIGMGIDTEAF
TRBV28	NA	ASSLSQTGHPH
TRBV10-3	few	AISLSSPPTDTQY
TRBV5-1	many	ASSLPSSGERYEQY
TRBV19	NA	ASSTPFTGELF
TRBV2	many	ASSKDRGNIQY
TRBV7-6	NA	ASSSAQGNPEQF
TRBV2	many	ASTPRYEQY
TRBV20-1	many	SAGKIGLAGGDTQY
TRBV7-9	many	ASSLASAGLNTEAF
TRBV6-1	NA	ASSPGPSGANVLT
TRBV7-8	many	ASSLWGNEQF
TRBV5-4	many	ASGGPNTDTQY
TRBV14	once	ASSQEAGYEQY
TRBV12-3/TRBV12-4	many	ASSIGGGPGYEQY
TRBV6-5	few	ASSYTRSMGTDTQY
TRBV11-2	NA	ASSWPSSGRAGPGTSLDTQY
TRBV24-1	NA	ATSDRADRGGTDTQY
TRBV5-1	NA	ASSLELVGTDTQY
TRBV7-9	few	ASSPGVASYEQY
TRBV14	NA	ATKSGTGTTGELF
TRBV6-2/TRBV6-3	NA	ASSSTTNEKLF
TRBV11-3	NA	ASNLGSHSPLH